A selection of T cell receptor beta chains follows, all from one sample in a study of shared clonotypes between healthy human individuals. TCRdb keeps only in-frame clones here, not all; method: immunoSEQ multiplex PCR. The sample lists 850,000 to 1,200,000 clones; about 76% were seen once. The source material was memory CD4+ T cells sorted from blood. The receptor set was obtained from a young man in good health. CDR3s include the opening cysteine and the closing phenylalanine or tryptophan. D genes are given only for firm matches. Clone size is not always given. Where it is, it says once, few, many or a class for expanded clones.

v_call	clone_size	d_call	j_call	cdr3_nt	cdr3_aa
TRBV6-5	NA	NA	TRBJ2-2	TGTGCCAGCAGGGGTAGCACCGGGGAGCTGTTTTTT	CASRGSTGELFF
TRBV7-9	NA	NA	TRBJ2-5	TGTGCCAGCAGCTTTTCTCAAGAGACCCAGTACTTC	CASSFSQETQYF
TRBV18	once	NA	TRBJ1-1	TGTGCCAGCTCAGGCCGCAATGGGGACACTGAAGCTTTCTTT	CASSGRNGDTEAFF
TRBV10-2	few	TRBD1	TRBJ1-5	TGCGCCAGCAGTGGACAGGGACGGAATCAGCCCCAGCATTTT	CASSGQGRNQPQHF
TRBV28	NA	TRBD1	TRBJ1-2	TGTGCCAGCAGTTCCCCTGGACAGGGAGGAGGGTGGGGCTACACCTTC	CASSSPGQGGGWGYTF
TRBV5-1	NA	TRBD1	TRBJ1-2	TGCGCCAGCAGCTTAGGATCCGGGACAGAGTATGGCTACACCTTC	CASSLGSGTEYGYTF
TRBV15	NA	NA	TRBJ1-3	TGTGCCACCAGCAGAGATGTTATGGGTAACTCTGGAAACACCATATATTTT	CATSRDVMGNSGNTIYF
TRBV5-5	NA	TRBD1	TRBJ2-1	TGTGCCAGCAGCTTGGGACAGGGAACGGTGATGCAGTTCTTC	CASSLGQGTVMQFF
TRBV9	NA	TRBD2	TRBJ2-7	TGTGCCAGCAGCGTCGGACTAGCGGGAGGGCCTGCGTCCTACGAGCAGTACTTC	CASSVGLAGGPASYEQYF
TRBV2	NA	NA	TRBJ2-5	TGTGCCAGCAGTCAGGGGCGTCGGGAGACCCAGTACTTC	CASSQGRRETQYF
TRBV5-4	NA	TRBD2	TRBJ2-3	TGTGCCAGCAGCTTTTTTGCGGGGGGGGTCACAGATACGCAGTATTTT	CASSFFAGGVTDTQYF
TRBV10-1	NA	TRBD2	TRBJ2-4	TGCGCCAGCAGAAGACTAGCGGGCCAAATCATAGCCAAAAACATTCAGTACTTC	CASRRLAGQIIAKNIQYF
TRBV18	NA	NA	TRBJ1-5	TGTGCCAGCTCACCCACAGGTTATAGCAATCAGCCCCAGCATTTT	CASSPTGYSNQPQHF
TRBV18	NA	NA	TRBJ2-7	TGTGCCAGCTCACCATCCGGGACAACTTACGAGCAGTACTTC	CASSPSGTTYEQYF
TRBV5-5	NA	TRBD1	TRBJ1-6	TGTGCCAGCAGCGCCGGGACAGGGTGGGGTTCACCCCTCCACTTT	CASSAGTGWGSPLHF